The present T cell receptor beta chain was sequenced within a study of T-cell reconstitution after alpha-beta-depleted transplantation in children. Findings of the study overall: Several patients had high TCRbeta diversity at day 60; it came from surviving recipient T cells and thymic progenitors. As was reported, about two months after transplant, alpha-beta T cells came from several hundred expanded graft clones.

TCRbeta library preparation incorporated unique molecular identifiers. MiXCR was run by TCRdb on the PCR reads, yielding one entry per CDR3 protein. This repertoire shows approximately 400,000 distinct CDR3 sequences, around 15% found once; its top ten account for roughly 27%. As to this clonotype: Its antigen is still unknown.

The starting material was PBMCs, mostly from graft donor cells, obtained 360 days after TCRalphabeta/CD19-depleted stem cell transplant. The clonotype originates from a boy under two years old who had a stem cell transplant for Wiskott-Aldrich syndrome, so the T cells may come from the graft donor.

The CDR3 sequence is CASSLSGRSSYEQYF. The CDR3 DNA reads TGTGCCAGCAGTTTATCGGGGCGTAGCTCCTACGAGCAGTACTTC. V is TRBV28 and J is TRBJ2-7; D is tentatively TRBD1 or TRBD2 (5 bases each). Trimming removed 1 base from V and 0 bases from J, with 10 bases in between. The CDR3 covers 15 residues. Germline CDR1 reads MDHEN; CDR2 reads SYDVKM. Variable domain in full (rest from reference TRBV28 and TRBJ2-7): DVKVTQSSRYLVKRTGEKVFLECVQDMDHENMFWYRQDPGLGLRLIYFSYDVKMKEKGDIPEGYSVSREKKERFSLILESASTNQTSMYLCASSLSGRSSYEQYFGPGTRLTVT.